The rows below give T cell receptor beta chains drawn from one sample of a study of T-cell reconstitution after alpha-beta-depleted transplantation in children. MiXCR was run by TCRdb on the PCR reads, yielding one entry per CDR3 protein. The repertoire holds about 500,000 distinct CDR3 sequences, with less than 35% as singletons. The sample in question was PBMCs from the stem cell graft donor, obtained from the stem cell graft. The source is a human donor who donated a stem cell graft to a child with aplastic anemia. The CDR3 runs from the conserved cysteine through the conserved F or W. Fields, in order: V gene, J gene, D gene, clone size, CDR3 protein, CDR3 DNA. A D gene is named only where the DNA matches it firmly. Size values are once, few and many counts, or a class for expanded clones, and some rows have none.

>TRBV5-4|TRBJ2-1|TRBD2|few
CASSLTSGGVEQFF
TGTGCCAGCAGCCTGACTAGCGGGGGGGTCGAGCAGTTCTTC
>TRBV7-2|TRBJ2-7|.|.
CASSSRQTVAYEQYF
TGTGCCAGCAGCTCCAGACAGACAGTAGCCTACGAGCAGTACTTC
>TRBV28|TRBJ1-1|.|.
CASSLLGSFYTEAFF
TGTGCCAGCAGTTTATTGGGGTCCTTTTACACTGAAGCTTTCTTT
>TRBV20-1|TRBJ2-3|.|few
CSARFSWAASSTDTQYF
TGCAGTGCTAGATTTAGCTGGGCTGCCTCTAGCACAGATACGCAGTATTTT
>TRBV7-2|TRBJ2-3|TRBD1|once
CASSPQGSWTDTQYF
TGTGCCAGCAGCCCACAGGGGTCATGGACAGATACGCAGTATTTT
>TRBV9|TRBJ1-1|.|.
CASSVDSSSTEAFF
TGTGCCAGCAGCGTAGATAGCAGCTCCACTGAAGCTTTCTTT
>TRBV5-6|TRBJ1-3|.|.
CASSSITSSGNTIYF
TGTGCCAGCAGCTCAATCACCAGCTCTGGAAACACCATATATTTT
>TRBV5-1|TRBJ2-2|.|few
CASSGWTGLNTGELFF
TGCGCCAGCAGCGGATGGACGGGTTTGAACACCGGGGAGCTGTTTTTT
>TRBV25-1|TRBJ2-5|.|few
CASSRPGQETQYF
TGTGCCAGCAGTCGTCCAGGTCAAGAGACCCAGTACTTC
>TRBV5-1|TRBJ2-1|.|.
CASSYEPRNEQFF
TGCGCCAGCAGTTATGAGCCTAGGAATGAGCAGTTCTTC
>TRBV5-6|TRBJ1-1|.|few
CASSLTPEVAFF
TGTGCCAGCAGCTTGACGCCGGAAGTGGCTTTCTTT
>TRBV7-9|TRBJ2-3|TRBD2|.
CASSPRLAMDTQYF
TGTGCCAGCAGCCCCCGACTAGCAATGGATACGCAGTATTTT
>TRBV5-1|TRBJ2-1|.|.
CASSAGTPRVSEQFF
TGCGCCAGCAGCGCCGGCACTCCGAGGGTCAGTGAGCAGTTCTTC
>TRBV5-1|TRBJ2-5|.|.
CASGYQGPQYF
TGCGCCAGCGGATATCAGGGCCCCCAGTACTTC
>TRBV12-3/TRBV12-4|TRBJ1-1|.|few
CASPAPGQRDTEAFF
TGTGCCAGCCCCGCGCCCGGACAGAGGGACACTGAAGCTTTCTTT
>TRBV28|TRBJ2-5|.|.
CASSFSWAQETQYF
TGTGCCAGCAGTTTTAGCTGGGCTCAAGAGACCCAGTACTTC
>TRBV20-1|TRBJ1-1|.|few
CSASRPRDYTEAFF
TGCAGTGCTAGCCGCCCCCGGGACTACACTGAAGCTTTCTTT
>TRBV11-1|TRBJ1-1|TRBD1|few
CASSRTGAAWGTEAFF
TGTGCCAGCAGCCGAACAGGGGCCGCCTGGGGCACTGAAGCTTTCTTT
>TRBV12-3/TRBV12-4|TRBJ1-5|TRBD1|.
CASNITGTGKRCQPQHF
TGTGCCAGCAATATAACCGGGACAGGGAAGAGGTGTCAGCCCCAGCATTTT
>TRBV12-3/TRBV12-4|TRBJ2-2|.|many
CASSLQGGTGELFF
TGTGCCAGCAGTTTACAGGGCGGGACCGGGGAGCTGTTTTTT
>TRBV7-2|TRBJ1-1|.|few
CASTRQSTMNTEAFF
TGTGCCAGCACCAGACAGAGTACAATGAACACTGAAGCTTTCTTT
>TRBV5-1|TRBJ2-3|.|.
CASSLVSGSASTDTQYF
TGCGCCAGCAGCTTGGTAAGCGGAAGCGCTAGCACAGATACGCAGTATTTT
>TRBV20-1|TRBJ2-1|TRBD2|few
CSAGRLAGGGNEQFF
TGCAGTGCTGGAAGACTAGCGGGAGGGGGCAATGAGCAGTTCTTC
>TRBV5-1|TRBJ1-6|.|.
CASSPQDYNSPLHF
TGCGCCAGCAGCCCACAAGACTATAATTCACCCCTCCACTTT
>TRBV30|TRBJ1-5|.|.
CAWSFGGRSQPQHF
TGTGCCTGGAGTTTTGGGGGCCGTAGTCAGCCCCAGCATTTT
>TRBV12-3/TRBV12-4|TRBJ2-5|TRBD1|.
CASRTGMETQYF
TGTGCCAGCAGGACAGGGATGGAGACCCAGTACTTC
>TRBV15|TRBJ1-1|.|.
CATSRVLRGDTEAFF
TGTGCCACCAGCAGAGTTCTCCGTGGGGACACTGAAGCTTTCTTT
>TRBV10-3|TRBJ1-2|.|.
CAITGSSGTTSGYPF
TGTGCCATCACCGGATCCTCCGGGACAACCAGCGGCTACCCCTTC
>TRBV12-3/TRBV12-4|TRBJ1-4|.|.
CASRETGATNEKLFF
TGTGCCAGCAGGGAGACGGGGGCAACTAATGAAAAACTGTTTTTT
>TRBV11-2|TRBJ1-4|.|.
CASSLDWDSMATNEKLFF
TGTGCCAGCAGCTTAGATTGGGATTCTATGGCAACTAATGAAAAACTGTTTTTT
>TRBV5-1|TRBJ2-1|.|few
CASSLVVAPDNEQFF
TGCGCCAGCAGCTTGGTGGTAGCGCCTGACAATGAGCAGTTCTTC
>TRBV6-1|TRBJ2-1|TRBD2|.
CASRELAGTQYRQFF
TGTGCCAGCAGGGAACTAGCGGGTACACAATATCGGCAGTTCTTC
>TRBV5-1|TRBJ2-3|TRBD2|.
CASSLARVAGGSDTQYF
TGCGCCAGCAGCTTGGCCAGAGTGGCGGGAGGATCAGATACGCAGTATTTT
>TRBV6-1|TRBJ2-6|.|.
CASTRTRPSGANVLTF
TGTGCCAGCACTAGGACACGTCCCTCTGGGGCCAACGTCCTGACTTTC
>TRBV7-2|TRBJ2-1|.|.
CASSLVTGRGNEQFF
TGTGCCAGCAGCTTAGTTACCGGGAGAGGCAATGAGCAGTTCTTC
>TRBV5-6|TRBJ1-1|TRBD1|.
CASSFWDRGLGTEAFF
TGTGCCAGCAGCTTCTGGGACAGGGGATTGGGGACTGAAGCTTTCTTT
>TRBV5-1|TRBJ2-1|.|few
CASSLEPYNEQFF
TGCGCCAGCAGCTTGGAGCCTTACAATGAGCAGTTCTTC
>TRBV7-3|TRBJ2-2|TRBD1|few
CASSWGQGTGELFF
TGTGCCAGCAGCTGGGGACAGGGCACCGGGGAGCTGTTTTTT
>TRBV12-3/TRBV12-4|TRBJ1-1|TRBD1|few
CASSHRTGKLDTEAFF
TGTGCCAGCAGCCATCGGACAGGGAAGTTGGACACTGAAGCTTTCTTT
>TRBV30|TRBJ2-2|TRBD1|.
CAWSVQHRGRGELFF
TGTGCCTGGAGTGTACAGCACAGGGGGCGCGGGGAGCTGTTTTTT
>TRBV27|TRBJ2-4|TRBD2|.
CASSSGTSGKNIQYF
TGTGCCAGCAGTTCCGGGACTAGCGGGAAAAACATTCAGTACTTC
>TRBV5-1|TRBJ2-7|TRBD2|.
CASSLGLASSYEQYF
TGCGCCAGCAGTCTGGGACTAGCAAGCTCCTACGAGCAGTACTTC
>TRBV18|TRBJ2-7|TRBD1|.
CASSPVPGQGHEQYF
TGTGCCAGCTCACCCGTCCCGGGACAGGGGCACGAGCAGTACTTC
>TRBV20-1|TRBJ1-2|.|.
CSAGIRSNYGYTF
TGCAGTGCTGGAATAAGGTCTAACTATGGCTACACCTTC
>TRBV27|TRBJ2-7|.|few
CASSRDISYEQYF
TGTGCCAGCAGTCGGGACATATCCTACGAGCAGTACTTC